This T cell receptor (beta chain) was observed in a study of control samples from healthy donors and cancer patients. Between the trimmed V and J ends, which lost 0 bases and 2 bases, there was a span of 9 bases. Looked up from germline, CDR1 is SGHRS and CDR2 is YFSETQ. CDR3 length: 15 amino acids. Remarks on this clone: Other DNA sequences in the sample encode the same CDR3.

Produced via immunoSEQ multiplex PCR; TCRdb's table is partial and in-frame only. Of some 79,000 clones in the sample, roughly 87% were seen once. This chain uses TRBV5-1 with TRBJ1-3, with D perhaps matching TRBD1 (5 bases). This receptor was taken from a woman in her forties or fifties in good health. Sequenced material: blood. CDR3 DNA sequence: TGCGCCAGCAGCTTGGCCGGGGGGGCTGGAAACACCATATATTTT. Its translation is CASSLAGGAGNTIYF.